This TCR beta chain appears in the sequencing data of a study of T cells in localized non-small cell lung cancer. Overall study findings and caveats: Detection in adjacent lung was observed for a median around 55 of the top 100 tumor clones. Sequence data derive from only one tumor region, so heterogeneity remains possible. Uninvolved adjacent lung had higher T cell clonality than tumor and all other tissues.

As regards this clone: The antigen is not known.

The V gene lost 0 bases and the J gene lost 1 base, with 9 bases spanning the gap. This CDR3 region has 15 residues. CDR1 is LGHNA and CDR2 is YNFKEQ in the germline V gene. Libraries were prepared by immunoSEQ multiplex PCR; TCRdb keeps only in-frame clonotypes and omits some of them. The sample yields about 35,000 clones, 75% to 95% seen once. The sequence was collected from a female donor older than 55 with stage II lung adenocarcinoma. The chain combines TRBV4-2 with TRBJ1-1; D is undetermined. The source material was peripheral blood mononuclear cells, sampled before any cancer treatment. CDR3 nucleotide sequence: TGTGCCAGCAGCCAAGATAGGGCAGCGAACACTGAAGCTTTCTTT. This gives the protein CASSQDRAANTEAFF.